The T cell receptor (beta chain) under discussion was sequenced for a study of cytomegalovirus exposure and HLA in healthy donors. Use of 60 Vbeta and 13 Jbeta primers characterized the PCR. Libraries were prepared by immunoSEQ multiplex PCR; TCRdb keeps only in-frame clonotypes and omits some of them. The sample has roughly 95,000 clones, approximately 85% seen once. On this clone: As yet, its antigen is unknown.

General study findings and limits: Association of a missense DCLRE1C variant with TCR beta V- and J-gene trimming was reported in a later analysis.

V lost 8 bases, J lost 9 bases, and 10 bases stayed unmatched. Germline values: CDR1 MDHEN, CDR2 SYDVKM. CDR3 length: 13 residues. Sequencing was carried out using PBMCs. This chain joins TRBV28 and TRBJ2-1, with 7 bases identical to TRBD2. The sequence came from a man aged 25-40 years in good health and CMV-seropositive. For the CDR3, the DNA is TGTGCCAGCGCTAAAATCGGGGGGACTGAGCAGTTCTTC. Translating it yields CASAKIGGTEQFF.